This entry lists 6 T cell receptor beta chains sequenced from one sample in a study of yellow fever vaccine responses in identical twins. TCRdb reprocessed the RT-PCR reads via MiXCR and lists one record per CDR3 protein. Of around 20,000 distinct CDR3 sequences listed, under 70% are singletons. The material sequenced was T cells from blood (PBMCs), unsorted or a sorted subset (not recorded which), taken before or after yellow fever vaccination (not recorded which). These receptors were collected from a woman between 18 and 30 years old who received the yellow fever vaccine.

The rearrangement links TRBV29-1 to TRBJ1-2, with 7 nucleotides matching TRBD1. J was trimmed by 4 bases and V by 7 bases; bases with no gene match: 12. Germline loops: CDR1 SQVTM, CDR2 ANQGSEA. This CDR3 has 14 amino acids. The CDR3 coding sequence is TGCAGCGCCGAGGGACAGACTAAAACCTATGGCTACACCTTC. Encoded protein: CSAEGQTKTYGYTF.

In the case of this clonotype: Germline and junction disagree at one end, which may indicate a read error. The chain links TRBV7-9 to TRBJ1-1, with 9 bases fitting TRBD1. Germline V gene data show CDR1 as SEHNR and CDR2 as FQNEAQ (reference sequence). The CDR3 loop spans 15 amino acids. The CDR3 coding sequence is TGTGCCAGCAGATTAGGGGACAGGGCCGCCACTGAAGCTTTCTTT. This encodes CASRLGDRAATEAFF.

The chain is built from TRBV25-1 and TRBJ1-5; tentatively, D is TRBD1 (6 bases). The V gene's germline CDR1 is MGHDK and CDR2 SYGVNS. The CDR3 contains 14 residues. Trimming removed 3 bases from V and 4 bases from J, with 10 bases in between. The CDR3: CASSDGGRNQPQHF. The CDR3 DNA reads as TGTGCCAGCAGTGATGGGGGGCGGAATCAGCCCCAGCATTTT.

The DNA of the CDR3 is TGCGCCAGCAGCTTGGGAGCCAGCTCTGGGGCCAACGTCCTGACTTTC. Protein sequence: CASSLGASSGANVLTF. V and J are TRBV5-1 and TRBJ2-6; D not certain. Germline values: CDR1 SGHRS, CDR2 YFSETQ. This CDR3 comprises 16 residues. The V end lost 0 bases, the J end lost 0 bases, and 7 bases lay between the germline ends.

The chain uses TRBV7-3 and TRBJ2-5, with D possibly being TRBD1 or TRBD2 (6 bases each). The CDR3 consists of 13 residues. Trimming left V 8 bases short and J 3 bases short, with 13 bases between. Looked up from germline, CDR1 is SGHTA and CDR2 is FQGTGA. CDR3 in amino acids: CASSGASKETQYF. In DNA, the CDR3 is TGTGCCAGCTCGGGGGCTAGTAAAGAGACCCAGTACTTC.

The CDR3 protein is CASSLSSGNSYNEQFF. Written as DNA, the CDR3 is TGTGCCAGCAGTTTATCTAGCGGGAACTCCTACAATGAGCAGTTCTTC. The rearrangement links TRBV28 to TRBJ2-1, with 9 bases lining up with TRBD2. This CDR3 spans 16 amino acids. V trimming: 1 base; J trimming: 0 bases; junction bases outside the gene matches: 1. The germline V gene encodes CDR1 MDHEN and CDR2 SYDVKM.